Listed below are T cell receptor beta chains from one sample, sequenced in a study of blood T cell repertoires in COVID-19. Clones were sequenced by immunoSEQ multiplex PCR, and TCRdb holds only the in-frame ones, with some missing. The sample gives about 81,000 clones, approximately 90% of which show up once; 1.2% is in the top ten. Sequenced sample: PBMCs or T cells enriched from blood (not recorded which). These receptors were collected from a woman aged 50 to 60 with acute COVID-19. Both conserved end residues are part of each CDR3. A D gene is named only where the DNA matches it firmly.

NA TRBV20-1 CSASSLAEADTQYF
TRBD2 TRBV19 CASSIRGGRRTDTQYF
TRBD1 TRBV5-1 CASSGGQLTPYGYTF
NA TRBV9 CASSPSLANTGELFF
NA TRBV7-3 CASSSPIGHEQFF
NA TRBV18 CASSPGRRLEQYF
TRBD1 TRBV2 CASSPGQGHNYYGYTF
NA TRBV18 CASSPRPPGQNLYEQYF
TRBD1 TRBV19 CATLTGATQYF
NA TRBV5-1 CASSLVPGYNEQFF
NA TRBV30 CAWTNNYGYTF
NA TRBV19 CASRPAYSYNEQFF
NA TRBV9 CASSFTQGDGTGELFF
NA TRBV13 CASSPWPGDNEQFF
NA TRBV7-6 CASSLVGGVGSYEQYF
NA TRBV3-1/TRBV3-2 CASSQAASEVYEQYF